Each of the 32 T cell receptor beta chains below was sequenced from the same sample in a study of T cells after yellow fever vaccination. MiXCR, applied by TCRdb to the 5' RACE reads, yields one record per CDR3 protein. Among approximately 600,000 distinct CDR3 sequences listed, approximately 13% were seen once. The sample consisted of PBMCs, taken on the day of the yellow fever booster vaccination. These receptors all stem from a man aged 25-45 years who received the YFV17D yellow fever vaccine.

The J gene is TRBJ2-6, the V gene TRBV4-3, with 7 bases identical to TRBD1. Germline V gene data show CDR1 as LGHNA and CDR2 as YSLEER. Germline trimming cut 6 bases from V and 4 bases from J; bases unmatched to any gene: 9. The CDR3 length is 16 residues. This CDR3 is CASSRQQGSGANVLTF. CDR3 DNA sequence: TGCGCCAGCAGTCGCCAACAGGGGAGCGGGGCCAACGTCCTGACTTTC.

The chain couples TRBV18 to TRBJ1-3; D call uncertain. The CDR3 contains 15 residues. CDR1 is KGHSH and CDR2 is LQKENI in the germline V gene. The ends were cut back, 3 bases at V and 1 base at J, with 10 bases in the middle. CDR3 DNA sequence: TGTGCCAGCTCACCCGACGCACTTTCTGGAAACACCATATATTTT. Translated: CASSPDALSGNTIYF.

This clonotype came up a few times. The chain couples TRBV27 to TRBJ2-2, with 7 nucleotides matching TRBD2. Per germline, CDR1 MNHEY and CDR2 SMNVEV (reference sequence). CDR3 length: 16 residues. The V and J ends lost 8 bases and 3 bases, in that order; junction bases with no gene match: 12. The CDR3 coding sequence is TGTGCCAGCTCTCGGGCTAGCGGAAGCCACACCGGGGAGCTGTTTTTT. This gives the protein CASSRASGSHTGELFF.

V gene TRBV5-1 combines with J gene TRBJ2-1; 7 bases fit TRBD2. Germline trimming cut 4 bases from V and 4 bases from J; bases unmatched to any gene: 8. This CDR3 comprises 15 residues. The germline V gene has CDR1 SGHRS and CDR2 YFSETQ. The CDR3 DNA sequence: TGCGCCAGCAGCCCCCCGGCTAGCGGATACAATGAGCAGTTCTTC. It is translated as CASSPPASGYNEQFF.

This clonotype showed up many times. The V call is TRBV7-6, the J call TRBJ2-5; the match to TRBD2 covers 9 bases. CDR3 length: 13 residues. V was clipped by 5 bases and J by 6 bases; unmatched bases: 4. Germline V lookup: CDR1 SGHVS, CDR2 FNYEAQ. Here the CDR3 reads CASSRAGGQTQYF. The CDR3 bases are TGTGCCAGCAGCAGAGCGGGAGGACAGACCCAGTACTTC.

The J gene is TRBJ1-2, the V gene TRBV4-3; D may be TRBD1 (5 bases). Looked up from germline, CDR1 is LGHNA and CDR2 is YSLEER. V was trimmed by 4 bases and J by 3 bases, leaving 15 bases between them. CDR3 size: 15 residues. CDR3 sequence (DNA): TGCGCCAGCAGCCTGGAACACATGGGGGACTATGGCTACACCTTC. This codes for CASSLEHMGDYGYTF.

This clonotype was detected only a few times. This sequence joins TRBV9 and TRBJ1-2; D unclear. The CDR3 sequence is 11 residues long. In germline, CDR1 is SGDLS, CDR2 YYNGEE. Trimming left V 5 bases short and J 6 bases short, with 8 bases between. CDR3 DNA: TGTGCCAGCAGGTCACAAGATGGCTACACCTTC. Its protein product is CASRSQDGYTF.

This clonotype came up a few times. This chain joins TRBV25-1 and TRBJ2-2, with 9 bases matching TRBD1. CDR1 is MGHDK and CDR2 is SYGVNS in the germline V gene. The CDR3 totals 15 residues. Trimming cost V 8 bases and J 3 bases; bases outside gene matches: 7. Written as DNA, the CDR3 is TGTGCCAGCGCCCGGGGACAGGGCCACACCGGGGAGCTGTTTTTT. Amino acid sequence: CASARGQGHTGELFF.

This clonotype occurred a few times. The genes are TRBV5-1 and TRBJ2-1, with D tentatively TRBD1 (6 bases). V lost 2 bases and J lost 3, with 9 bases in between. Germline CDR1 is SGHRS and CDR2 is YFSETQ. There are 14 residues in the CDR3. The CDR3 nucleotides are TGCGCCAGCAGCTTAGACAGGTTCTACAATGAGCAGTTCTTC. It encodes CASSLDRFYNEQFF.

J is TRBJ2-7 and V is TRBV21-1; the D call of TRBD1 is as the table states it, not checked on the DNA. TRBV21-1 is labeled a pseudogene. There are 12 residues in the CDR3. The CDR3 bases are TGTGCCTACTGGGACGGGGGGCGCGAGCAGTACTTC. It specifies CAYWDGGREQYF.

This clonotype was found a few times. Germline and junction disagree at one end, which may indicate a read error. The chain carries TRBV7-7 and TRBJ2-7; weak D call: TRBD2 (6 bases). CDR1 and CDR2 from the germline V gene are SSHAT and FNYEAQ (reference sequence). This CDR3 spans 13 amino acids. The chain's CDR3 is CASSQSAGNEQYF. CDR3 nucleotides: TGTGCTAGCAGCCAGTCCGCGGGAAACGAGCAGTACTTC.

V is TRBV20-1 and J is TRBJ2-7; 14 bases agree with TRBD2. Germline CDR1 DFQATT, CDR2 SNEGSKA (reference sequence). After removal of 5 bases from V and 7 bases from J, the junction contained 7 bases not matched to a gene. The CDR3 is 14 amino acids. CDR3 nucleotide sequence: TGCAGTGCTGCCGGGACTAGCGGGAGTTGGGAGCAGTACTTC. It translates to CSAAGTSGSWEQYF.

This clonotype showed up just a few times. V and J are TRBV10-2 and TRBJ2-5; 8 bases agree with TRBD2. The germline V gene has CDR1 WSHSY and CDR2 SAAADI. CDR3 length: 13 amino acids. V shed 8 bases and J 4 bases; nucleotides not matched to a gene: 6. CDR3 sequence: CASVKRERETQYF. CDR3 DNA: TGCGCCAGCGTCAAGCGGGAGAGAGAGACCCAGTACTTC.

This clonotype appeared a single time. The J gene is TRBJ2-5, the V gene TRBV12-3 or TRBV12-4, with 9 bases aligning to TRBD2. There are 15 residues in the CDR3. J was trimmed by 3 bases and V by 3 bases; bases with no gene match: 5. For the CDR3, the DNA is TGTGCCAGCAGTTTGTGGGCGGGAGGGGAAGAGACCCAGTACTTC. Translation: CASSLWAGGEETQYF.

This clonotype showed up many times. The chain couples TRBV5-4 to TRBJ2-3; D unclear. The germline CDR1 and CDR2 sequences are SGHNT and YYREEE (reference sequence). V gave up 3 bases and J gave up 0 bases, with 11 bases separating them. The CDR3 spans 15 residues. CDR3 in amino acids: CASSSATTSTDTQYF. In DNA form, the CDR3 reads TGTGCCAGCAGCTCAGCTACCACTAGCACAGATACGCAGTATTTT.

The CDR3 coding sequence is TGTGCCATCCAGCGGACCGCGGGAGTCACCAATGAGCAGTTCTTC. Protein: CAIQRTAGVTNEQFF. The rearrangement links TRBV28 to TRBJ2-1; 7 nucleotides line up with TRBD2. CDR1 and CDR2 (germline): MDHEN, SYDVKM. V gave up 10 bases and J gave up 6 bases; unmatched junction bases: 15. This CDR3 region has 15 residues.

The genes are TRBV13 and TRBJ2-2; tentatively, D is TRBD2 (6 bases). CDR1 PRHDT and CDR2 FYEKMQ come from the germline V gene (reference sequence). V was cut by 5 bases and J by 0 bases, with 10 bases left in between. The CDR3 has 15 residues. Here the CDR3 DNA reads TGTGCCAGCAGCACGGGAGTTGCGAACACCGGGGAGCTGTTTTTT. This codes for CASSTGVANTGELFF.

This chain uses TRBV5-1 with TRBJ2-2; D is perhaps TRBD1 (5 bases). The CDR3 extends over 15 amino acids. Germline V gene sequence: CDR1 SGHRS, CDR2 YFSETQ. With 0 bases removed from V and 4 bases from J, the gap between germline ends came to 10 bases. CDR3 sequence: CASSLGGHSTGELFF. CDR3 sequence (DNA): TGCGCCAGCAGCTTGGGCGGACACTCCACCGGGGAGCTGTTTTTT.

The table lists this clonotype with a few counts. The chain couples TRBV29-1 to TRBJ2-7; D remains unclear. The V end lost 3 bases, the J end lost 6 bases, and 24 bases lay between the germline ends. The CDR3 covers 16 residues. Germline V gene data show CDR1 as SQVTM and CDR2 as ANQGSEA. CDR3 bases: TGCAGCGTTGATGGGGTCATAGCAGTAGAGATATGCGAGCAGTACTTC. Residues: CSVDGVIAVEICEQYF.

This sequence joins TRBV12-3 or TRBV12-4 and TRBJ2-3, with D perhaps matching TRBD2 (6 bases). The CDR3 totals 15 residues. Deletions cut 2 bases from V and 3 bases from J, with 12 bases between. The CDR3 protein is CASSLFGGRTDTQYF. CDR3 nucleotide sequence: TGTGCCAGCAGTTTATTTGGGGGGAGAACAGATACGCAGTATTTT.

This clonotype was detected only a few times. The CDR3 DNA follows: TGCGCCAGCAACGTGGGTACGGGGAAAGAGACCCAGTACTTC. Amino acids: CASNVGTGKETQYF. The rearrangement joins TRBV5-1 to TRBJ2-5, with a tentative D call TRBD2 (5 bases). The length of the CDR3 is 14 residues. Looked up from germline, CDR1 is SGHRS and CDR2 is YFSETQ. V was shortened by 6 bases and J by 3 bases, with 15 bases between the two germline ends.

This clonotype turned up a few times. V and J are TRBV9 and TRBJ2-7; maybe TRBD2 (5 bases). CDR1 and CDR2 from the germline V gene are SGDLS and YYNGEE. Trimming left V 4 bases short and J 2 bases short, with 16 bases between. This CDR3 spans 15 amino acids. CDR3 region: CASSNSPAGAYEQYF. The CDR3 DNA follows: TGTGCCAGCAGCAATAGTCCCGCCGGGGCCTACGAGCAGTACTTC.

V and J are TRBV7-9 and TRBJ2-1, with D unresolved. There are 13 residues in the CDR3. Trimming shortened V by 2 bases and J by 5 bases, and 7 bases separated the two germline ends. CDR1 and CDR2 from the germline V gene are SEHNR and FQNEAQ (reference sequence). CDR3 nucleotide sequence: TGTGCCAGCAGCTTAAGGGTCCACAATGAGCAGTTCTTC. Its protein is CASSLRVHNEQFF. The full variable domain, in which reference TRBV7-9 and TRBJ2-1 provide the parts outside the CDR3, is DTGVSQNPRHKITKRGQNVTFRCDPISEHNRLYWYRQTLGQGPEFLTYFQNEAQLEKSRLLSDRFSAERPKGSFSTLEIQRTEQGDSAMYLCASSLRVHNEQFFGPGTRLTVL.

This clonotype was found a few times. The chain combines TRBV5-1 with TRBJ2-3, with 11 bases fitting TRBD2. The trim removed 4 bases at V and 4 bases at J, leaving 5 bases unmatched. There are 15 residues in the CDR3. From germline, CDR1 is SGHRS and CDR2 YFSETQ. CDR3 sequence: CASSLSGRAADTQYF. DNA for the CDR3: TGCGCCAGCAGCCTTAGCGGGAGGGCAGCAGATACGCAGTATTTT.

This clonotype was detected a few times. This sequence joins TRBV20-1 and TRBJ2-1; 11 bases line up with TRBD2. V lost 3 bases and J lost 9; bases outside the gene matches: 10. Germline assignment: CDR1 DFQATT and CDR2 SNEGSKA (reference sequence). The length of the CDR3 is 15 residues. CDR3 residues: CSARSLAGALSEQFF. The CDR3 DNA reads TGCAGTGCTAGGTCACTAGCGGGAGCTCTTAGTGAGCAGTTCTTC.

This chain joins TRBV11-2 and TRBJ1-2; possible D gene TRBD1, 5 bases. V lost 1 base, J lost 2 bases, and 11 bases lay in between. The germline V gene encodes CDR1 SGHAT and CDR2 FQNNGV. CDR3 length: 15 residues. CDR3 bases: TGTGCCAGCAGCTTAGTCCGGGGCCTAAACTATGGCTACACCTTC. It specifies CASSLVRGLNYGYTF. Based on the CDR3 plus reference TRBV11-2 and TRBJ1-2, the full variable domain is EAGVAQSPRYKIIEKRQSVAFWCNPISGHATLYWYQQILGQGPKLLIQFQNNGVVDDSQLPKDRFSAERLKGVDSTLKIQPAKLEDSAVYLCASSLVRGLNYGYTFGSGTRLTVV.

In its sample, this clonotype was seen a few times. CDR3 in DNA: TGCAGTGCTTCGGGACTAGCGGGTTCCACAGATACGCAGTATTTT. Its protein product is CSASGLAGSTDTQYF. This chain connects TRBV20-1 to TRBJ2-3; 12 positions match TRBD2. CDR1 is DFQATT, CDR2 SNEGSKA, per germline (reference sequence). This CDR3 region has 15 residues. V was clipped by 5 bases and J by 2 bases; unmatched bases: 5.

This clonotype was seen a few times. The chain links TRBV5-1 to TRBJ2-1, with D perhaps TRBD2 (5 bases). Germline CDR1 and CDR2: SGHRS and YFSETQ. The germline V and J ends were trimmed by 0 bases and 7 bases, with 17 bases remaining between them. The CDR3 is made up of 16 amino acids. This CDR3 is CASSLAGDIIVNEQFF. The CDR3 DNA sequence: TGCGCCAGCAGCTTGGCCGGGGATATCATAGTGAATGAGCAGTTCTTC.

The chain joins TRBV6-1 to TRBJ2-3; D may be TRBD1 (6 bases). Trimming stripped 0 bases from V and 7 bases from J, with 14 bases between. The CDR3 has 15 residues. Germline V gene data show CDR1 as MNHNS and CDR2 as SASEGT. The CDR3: CASSEAATGAYTQYF. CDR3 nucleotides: TGTGCCAGCAGTGAAGCAGCGACAGGTGCCTATACGCAGTATTTT.

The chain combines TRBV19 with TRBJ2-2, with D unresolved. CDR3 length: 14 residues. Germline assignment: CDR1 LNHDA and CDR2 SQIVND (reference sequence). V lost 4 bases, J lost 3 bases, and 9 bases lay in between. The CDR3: CASSSVGYTGELFF. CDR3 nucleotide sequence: TGTGCCAGTAGTAGCGTCGGGTACACCGGGGAGCTGTTTTTT.

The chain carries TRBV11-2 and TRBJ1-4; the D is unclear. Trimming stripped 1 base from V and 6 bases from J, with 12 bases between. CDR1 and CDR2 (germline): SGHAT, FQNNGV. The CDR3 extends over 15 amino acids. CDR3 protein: CASSLGGTAYEKLFF. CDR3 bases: TGTGCCAGCAGCTTAGGAGGAACAGCCTATGAAAAACTGTTTTTT.

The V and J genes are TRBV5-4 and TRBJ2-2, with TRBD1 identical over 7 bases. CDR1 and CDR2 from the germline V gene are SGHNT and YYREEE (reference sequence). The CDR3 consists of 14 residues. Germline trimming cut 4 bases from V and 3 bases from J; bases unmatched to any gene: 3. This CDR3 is CASSIDRDTGELFF. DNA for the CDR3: TGTGCCAGCAGCATCGACAGGGACACCGGGGAGCTGTTTTTT.